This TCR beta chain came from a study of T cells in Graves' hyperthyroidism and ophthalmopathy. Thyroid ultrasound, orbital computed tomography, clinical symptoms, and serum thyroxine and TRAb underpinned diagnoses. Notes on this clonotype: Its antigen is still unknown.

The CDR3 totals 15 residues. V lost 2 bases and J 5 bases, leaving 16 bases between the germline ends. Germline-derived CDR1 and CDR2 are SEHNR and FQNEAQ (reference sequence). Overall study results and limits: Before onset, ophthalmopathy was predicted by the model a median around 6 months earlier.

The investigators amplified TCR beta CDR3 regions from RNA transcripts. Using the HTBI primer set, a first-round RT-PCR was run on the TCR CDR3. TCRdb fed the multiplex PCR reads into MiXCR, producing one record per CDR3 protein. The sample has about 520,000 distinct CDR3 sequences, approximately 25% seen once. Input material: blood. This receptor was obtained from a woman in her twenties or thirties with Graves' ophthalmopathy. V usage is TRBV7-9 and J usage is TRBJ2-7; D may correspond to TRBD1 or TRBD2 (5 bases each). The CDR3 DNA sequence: TGTGCCAGCAGCTTACTTCGGCCCCGAGGGGACGAGCAGTACTTC. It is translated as CASSLLRPRGDEQYF.